This T cell receptor beta chain originates from a study of T cell responses to AZD1222 COVID-19 vaccine. Study-wide results and caveats: Spike-specific TCR breadth and depth went up after people got two AZD1222 doses. Females made up more of the donors, who were largely white British, and clonal diversity may have come out too low.

Germline V gene sequence: CDR1 SGHTA, CDR2 FQGNSA. The trim removed 5 bases at V and 4 bases at J, leaving 4 bases unmatched. CDR3 size: 14 residues. Produced via immunoSEQ multiplex PCR; TCRdb's table is partial and in-frame only. The repertoire includes roughly 120,000 clones, 80% to 85% of them detected once, and around 9.9% sits in the top ten. As for this clone: Its target is unknown.

The TCR originated in an adult in good health. V and J are TRBV7-2 and TRBJ2-7; 11 positions agree with TRBD2. Sequencing was performed on peripheral blood, taken on day 0 of AZD1222 vaccination. The CDR3 DNA follows: TGTGCCAGCAGCCTTAGCGGGGGGGCATACGAGCAGTACTTC. This translates into CASSLSGGAYEQYF.